This entry features one TCR beta chain sequence. Its antigen is unidentified. The sample is drawn from a study of cytomegalovirus exposure and HLA in healthy donors. In the PCR, 60 Vbeta and 13 Jbeta primers were used. Libraries were prepared by immunoSEQ multiplex PCR; TCRdb keeps only in-frame clonotypes and omits some of them. The sample yields around 140,000 clones, approximately 82% seen once. Germline loops: CDR1 MNHNS, CDR2 SASEGT. The CDR3 runs 13 residues. The ends were cut back, 8 bases at V and 9 bases at J, with 19 bases in the middle. Study outcomes and limitations: A later analysis, which compared TCR beta chains of equal frequency, found the HLA-associated ones more clonally expanded. Most CMV-associated TCR beta chains appeared HLA-restricted in a later analysis.

The rearrangement links TRBV6-1 to TRBJ2-5; D is perhaps TRBD2 (6 bases). The sequenced material came from PBMCs. The sequence came from a man aged 35 to 55 in good health and CMV-seronegative. DNA for the CDR3: TGTGCCAGCGGAGGGAGCGCCTTGAGGGCCCAGTACTTC. It translates to CASGGSALRAQYF.